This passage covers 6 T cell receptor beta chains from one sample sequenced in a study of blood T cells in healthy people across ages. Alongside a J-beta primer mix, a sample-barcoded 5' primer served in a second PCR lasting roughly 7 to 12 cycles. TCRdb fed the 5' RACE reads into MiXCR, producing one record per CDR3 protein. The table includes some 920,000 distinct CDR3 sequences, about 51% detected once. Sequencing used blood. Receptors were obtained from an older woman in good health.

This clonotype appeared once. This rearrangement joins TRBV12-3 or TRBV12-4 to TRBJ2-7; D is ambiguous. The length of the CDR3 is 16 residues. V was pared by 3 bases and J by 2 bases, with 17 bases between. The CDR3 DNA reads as TGTGCCAGCAGTTTCGGGCGGAAAGGAAAGCCCTACGAGCAGTACTTC. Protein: CASSFGRKGKPYEQYF.

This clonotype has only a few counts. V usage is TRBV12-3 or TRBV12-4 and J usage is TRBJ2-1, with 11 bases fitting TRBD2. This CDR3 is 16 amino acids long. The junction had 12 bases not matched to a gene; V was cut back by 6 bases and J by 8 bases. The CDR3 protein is CASRGMVLAGADEQFF. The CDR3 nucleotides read TGTGCCAGCAGGGGAATGGTACTAGCGGGAGCTGATGAGCAGTTCTTC.

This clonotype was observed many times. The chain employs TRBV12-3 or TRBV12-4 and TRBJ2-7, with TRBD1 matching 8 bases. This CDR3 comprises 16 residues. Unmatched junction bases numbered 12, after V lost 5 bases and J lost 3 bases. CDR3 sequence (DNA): TGTGCCAGCAGTCCCCCCCCGCAGGGGGCTTTCTACGAGCAGTACTTC. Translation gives CASSPPPQGAFYEQYF.

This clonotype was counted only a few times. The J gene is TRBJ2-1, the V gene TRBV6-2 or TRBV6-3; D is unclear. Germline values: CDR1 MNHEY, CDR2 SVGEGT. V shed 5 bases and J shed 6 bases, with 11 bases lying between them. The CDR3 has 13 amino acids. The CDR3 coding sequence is TGTGCCAGCAGTCCGAGCGCCCCCAATGAGCAGTTCTTC. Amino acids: CASSPSAPNEQFF.

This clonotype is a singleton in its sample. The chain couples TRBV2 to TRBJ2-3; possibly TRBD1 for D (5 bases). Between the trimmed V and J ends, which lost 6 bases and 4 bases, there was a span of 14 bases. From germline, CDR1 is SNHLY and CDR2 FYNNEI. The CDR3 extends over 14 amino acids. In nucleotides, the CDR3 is TGTGCCAGCAGGGACAACAGGTTCCCAGATACGCAGTATTTT. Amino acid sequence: CASRDNRFPDTQYF.

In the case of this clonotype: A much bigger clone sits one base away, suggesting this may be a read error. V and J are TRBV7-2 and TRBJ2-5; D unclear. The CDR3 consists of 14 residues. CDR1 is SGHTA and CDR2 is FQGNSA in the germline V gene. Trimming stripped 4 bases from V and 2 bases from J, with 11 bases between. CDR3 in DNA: TGTGCCAGCAGCTCAGTGGGCACACAAGAGACCCAGTACTTC. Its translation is CASSSVGTQETQYF.